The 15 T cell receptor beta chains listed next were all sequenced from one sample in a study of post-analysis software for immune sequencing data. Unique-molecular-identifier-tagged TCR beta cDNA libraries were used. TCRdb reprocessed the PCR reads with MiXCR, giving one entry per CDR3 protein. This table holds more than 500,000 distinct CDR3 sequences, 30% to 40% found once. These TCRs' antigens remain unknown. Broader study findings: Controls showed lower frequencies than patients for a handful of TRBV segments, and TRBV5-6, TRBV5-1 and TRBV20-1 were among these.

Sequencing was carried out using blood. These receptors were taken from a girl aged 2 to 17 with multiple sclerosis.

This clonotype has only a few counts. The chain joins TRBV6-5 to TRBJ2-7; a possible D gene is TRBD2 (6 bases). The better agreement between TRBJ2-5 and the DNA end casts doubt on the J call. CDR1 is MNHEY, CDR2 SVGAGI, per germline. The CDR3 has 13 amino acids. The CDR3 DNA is TGTGCCAGTGGGGGGTCCGAGAGAGAGACCCAGTACTTC. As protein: CASGGSERETQYF.

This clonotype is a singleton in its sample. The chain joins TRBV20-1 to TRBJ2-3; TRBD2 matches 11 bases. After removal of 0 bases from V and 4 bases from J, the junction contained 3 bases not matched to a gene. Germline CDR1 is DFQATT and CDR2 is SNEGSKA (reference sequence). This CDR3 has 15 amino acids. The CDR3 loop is CSARDSGGGSDTQYF. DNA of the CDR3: TGCAGTGCTAGAGATAGCGGGGGGGGGTCAGATACGCAGTATTTT.

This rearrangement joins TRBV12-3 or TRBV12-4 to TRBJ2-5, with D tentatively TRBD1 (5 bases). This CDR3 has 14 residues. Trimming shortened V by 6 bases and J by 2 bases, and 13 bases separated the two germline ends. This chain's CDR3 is CASSYQTEQETQYF. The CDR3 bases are TGTGCCAGCAGCTACCAGACAGAGCAAGAGACCCAGTACTTC.

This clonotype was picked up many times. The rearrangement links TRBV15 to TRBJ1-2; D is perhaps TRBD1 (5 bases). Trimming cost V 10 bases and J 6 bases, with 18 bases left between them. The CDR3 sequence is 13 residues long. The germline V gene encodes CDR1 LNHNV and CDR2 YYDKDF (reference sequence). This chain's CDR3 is CAIGAPGEDGYTF. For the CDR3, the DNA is TGTGCCATAGGGGCGCCCGGTGAGGATGGCTACACCTTC.

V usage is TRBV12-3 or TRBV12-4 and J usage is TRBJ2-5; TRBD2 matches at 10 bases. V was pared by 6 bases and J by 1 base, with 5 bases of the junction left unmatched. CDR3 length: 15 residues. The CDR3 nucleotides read TGTGCCAGCAGGAATAGCGGGGGGCTCCAAGAGACCCAGTACTTC. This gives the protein CASRNSGGLQETQYF.

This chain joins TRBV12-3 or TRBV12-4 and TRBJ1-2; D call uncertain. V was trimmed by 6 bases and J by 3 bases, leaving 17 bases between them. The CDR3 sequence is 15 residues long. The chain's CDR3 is CASSPPGGPHYGYTF. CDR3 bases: TGTGCCAGCAGCCCTCCCGGAGGGCCCCACTATGGCTACACCTTC.

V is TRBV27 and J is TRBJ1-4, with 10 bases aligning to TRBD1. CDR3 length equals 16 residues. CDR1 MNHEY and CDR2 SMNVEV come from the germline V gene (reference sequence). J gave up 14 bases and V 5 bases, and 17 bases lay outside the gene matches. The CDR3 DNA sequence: TGTGCCAGCAGTCCCACCCCCGGGACAGGGGAAGAAAGGCTGTTTTTT. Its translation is CASSPTPGTGEERLFF.

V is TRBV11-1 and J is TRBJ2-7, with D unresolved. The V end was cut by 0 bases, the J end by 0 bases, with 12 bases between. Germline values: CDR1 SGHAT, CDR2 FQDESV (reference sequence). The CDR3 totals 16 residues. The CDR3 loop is CASSLASKPFSYEQYF. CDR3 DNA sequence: TGTGCCAGCAGCTTAGCTTCAAAACCCTTCTCCTACGAGCAGTACTTC.

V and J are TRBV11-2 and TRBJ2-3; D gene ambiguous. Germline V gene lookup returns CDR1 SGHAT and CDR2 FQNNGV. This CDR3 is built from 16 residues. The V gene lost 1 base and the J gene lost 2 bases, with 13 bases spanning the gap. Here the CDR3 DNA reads TGTGCCAGCAGCTTAGTGGGTACCCCAATCACAGATACGCAGTATTTT. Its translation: CASSLVGTPITDTQYF.

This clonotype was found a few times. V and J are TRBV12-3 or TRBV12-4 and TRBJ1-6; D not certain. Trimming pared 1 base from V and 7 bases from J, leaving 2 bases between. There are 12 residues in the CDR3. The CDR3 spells CASSLENSPLHF. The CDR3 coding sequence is TGTGCCAGCAGTTTAGAGAATTCACCCCTCCACTTT.

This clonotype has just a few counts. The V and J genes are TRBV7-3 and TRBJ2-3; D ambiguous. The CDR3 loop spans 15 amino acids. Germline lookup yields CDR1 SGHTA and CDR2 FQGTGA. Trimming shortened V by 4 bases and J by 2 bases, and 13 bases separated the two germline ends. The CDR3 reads CASSSPDGSTDTQYF. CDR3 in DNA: TGTGCCAGCAGCTCCCCCGACGGATCCACAGATACGCAGTATTTT.

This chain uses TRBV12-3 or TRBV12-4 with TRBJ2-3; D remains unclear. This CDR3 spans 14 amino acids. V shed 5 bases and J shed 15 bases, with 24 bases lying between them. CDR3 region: CASSGTVRTDVQYF. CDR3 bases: TGTGCCAGCAGTGGCACAGTGAGAACAGATGTGCAATATTTT.

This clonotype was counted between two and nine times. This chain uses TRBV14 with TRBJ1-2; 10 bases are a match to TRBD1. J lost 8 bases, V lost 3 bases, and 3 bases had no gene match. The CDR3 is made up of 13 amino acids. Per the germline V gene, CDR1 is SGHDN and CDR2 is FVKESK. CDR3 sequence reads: CASSQRQGAGYTF. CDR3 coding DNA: TGTGCCAGCAGCCAGAGACAGGGGGCCGGCTACACCTTC.

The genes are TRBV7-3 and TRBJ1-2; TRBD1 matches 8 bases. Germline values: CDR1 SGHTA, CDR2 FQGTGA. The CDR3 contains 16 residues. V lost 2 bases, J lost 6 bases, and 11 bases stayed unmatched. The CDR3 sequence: CASSLDPPRGPHGYTF. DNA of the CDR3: TGTGCCAGCAGCTTAGACCCCCCCAGGGGGCCCCATGGCTACACCTTC.

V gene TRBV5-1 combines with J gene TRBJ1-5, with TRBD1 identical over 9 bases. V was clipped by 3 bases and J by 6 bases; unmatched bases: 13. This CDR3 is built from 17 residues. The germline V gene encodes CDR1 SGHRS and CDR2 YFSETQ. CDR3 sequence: CASSSNIRQGEAQPQHF. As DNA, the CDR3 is TGCGCCAGCAGCTCAAATATACGACAGGGGGAGGCTCAGCCCCAGCATTTT. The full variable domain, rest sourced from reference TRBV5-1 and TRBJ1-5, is KAGVTQTPRYLIKTRGQQVTLSCSPISGHRSVSWYQQTPGQGLQFLFEYFSETQRNKGNFPGRFSGRQFSNSRSEMNVSTLELGDSALYLCASSSNIRQGEAQPQHFGDGTRLSIL.